The sequence of this T cell receptor beta chain was determined in a study of cytomegalovirus exposure and HLA in healthy donors. The PCR employed 60 Vbeta primers together with 13 Jbeta primers. Libraries were prepared by immunoSEQ multiplex PCR; TCRdb keeps only in-frame clonotypes and omits some of them. Of some 150,000 clones detected, roughly 78% appear once; the ten largest clones hold approximately 4%. V lost 0 bases, J lost 0 bases, and 9 bases lay in between. The CDR3 is 15 amino acids. Germline lookup yields CDR1 SGHKS and CDR2 YYEKEE (reference sequence). The material sequenced was PBMCs. The TCR originated in a man between 45 and 60 years old in good health and CMV-seropositive. The chain carries TRBV5-5 and TRBJ1-1, with D perhaps TRBD1 (5 bases). The CDR3 nucleotides read TGTGCCAGCAGCTTGGAGTCCAGGGTGAACACTGAAGCTTTCTTT. Translating gives CASSLESRVNTEAFF.